This is a list of T cell receptor beta chains from one sample in a study of identical twins. One entry per CDR3 protein results from TCRdb running MiXCR on the 5' RACE reads. Counted here are approximately 550,000 distinct CDR3 sequences, approximately 20% occurring once; the ten biggest clones make up about 0.48%. These data were also filed under a second study, of yellow fever vaccine responses in identical twins.

The specimen sequenced was CD4+ T cells sorted from blood. All receptors derive from a woman aged 18-29 years in good health. Both conserved end residues are part of each CDR3. The D gene is left open where the match is weak. Clone sizes are given selectively: once, few, many, or a class where the clone is expanded.

clone size: -
V gene: TRBV20-1
J gene: TRBJ1-1
D gene: -
CDR3 protein: CSARNTHTRAFF
CDR3 DNA: TGCAGTGCAAGAAACACCCACACTCGGGCTTTCTTT

clone size: few
V gene: TRBV29-1
J gene: TRBJ2-7
D gene: TRBD1
CDR3 protein: CSVAEGQGIYEQYF
CDR3 DNA: TGCAGCGTTGCGGAGGGACAGGGGATCTACGAGCAGTACTTC

clone size: few
V gene: TRBV13
J gene: TRBJ2-2
D gene: -
CDR3 protein: CASSLVRVLNTGELFF
CDR3 DNA: TGTGCCAGCAGCTTAGTCAGGGTCTTAAACACCGGGGAGCTGTTTTTT

clone size: -
V gene: TRBV11-2
J gene: TRBJ1-1
D gene: TRBD1
CDR3 protein: CASSLPDRVDEAFF
CDR3 DNA: TGTGCCAGCAGCTTACCGGACAGGGTTGATGAAGCTTTCTTT

clone size: -
V gene: TRBV6-5
J gene: TRBJ1-5
D gene: -
CDR3 protein: CASSSLGQRGGNQPQHF
CDR3 DNA: TGTGCCAGCAGTTCCTTGGGGCAGAGAGGTGGCAATCAGCCCCAGCATTTT

clone size: few
V gene: TRBV12-3/TRBV12-4
J gene: TRBJ1-5
D gene: -
CDR3 protein: CASIKELGTQPQHF
CDR3 DNA: TGTGCCAGCATCAAGGAGTTGGGCACTCAGCCCCAGCATTTT

clone size: -
V gene: TRBV11-2
J gene: TRBJ1-2
D gene: -
CDR3 protein: CASSLERSGYTF
CDR3 DNA: TGTGCCAGCAGCTTAGAACGTTCCGGCTACACCTTC

clone size: once
V gene: TRBV7-6
J gene: TRBJ2-5
D gene: TRBD1
CDR3 protein: CASGLVATGGEKTQYF
CDR3 DNA: TGTGCCAGCGGCTTAGTAGCCACAGGGGGCGAGAAGACCCAGTACTTC

clone size: -
V gene: TRBV5-1
J gene: TRBJ1-3
D gene: TRBD1
CDR3 protein: CASSRQGAGGNTIYF
CDR3 DNA: TGCGCCAGCAGCCGACAGGGGGCAGGAGGAAACACCATATATTTT

clone size: -
V gene: TRBV7-9
J gene: TRBJ1-2
D gene: -
CDR3 protein: CASSTRRVGASYGYTF
CDR3 DNA: TGTGCCAGCAGCACCCGAAGGGTGGGGGCTAGTTATGGCTACACCTTC

clone size: few
V gene: TRBV9
J gene: TRBJ2-7
D gene: -
CDR3 protein: CASSVRALPYYEQYF
CDR3 DNA: TGTGCCAGCAGCGTAAGGGCACTTCCTTACTACGAGCAGTACTTC

clone size: few
V gene: TRBV3-1
J gene: TRBJ1-4
D gene: -
CDR3 protein: CASSQQGLLFF
CDR3 DNA: TGTGCCAGCAGCCAACAGGGCCTTCTGTTTTTT

clone size: -
V gene: TRBV12-3/TRBV12-4
J gene: TRBJ1-5
D gene: TRBD1
CDR3 protein: CASSSDRVSQPQHF
CDR3 DNA: TGTGCCAGCAGTTCTGACAGGGTTTCTCAGCCCCAGCATTTT

clone size: few
V gene: TRBV12-3/TRBV12-4
J gene: TRBJ2-2
D gene: TRBD2
CDR3 protein: CASRFSGGPGGELFF
CDR3 DNA: TGTGCCAGCAGATTTAGCGGGGGGCCGGGCGGGGAGCTGTTTTTT

clone size: -
V gene: TRBV5-1
J gene: TRBJ2-3
D gene: TRBD2
CDR3 protein: CASSPKRGIDTQYF
CDR3 DNA: TGCGCCAGCAGCCCTAAGCGGGGAATAGATACGCAGTATTTT

clone size: -
V gene: TRBV15
J gene: TRBJ2-3
D gene: TRBD2
CDR3 protein: CATSGGLAGRADTQYF
CDR3 DNA: TGTGCCACCAGCGGGGGACTAGCGGGGCGGGCAGATACGCAGTATTTT

clone size: few
V gene: TRBV6-2/TRBV6-3
J gene: TRBJ2-1
D gene: TRBD1
CDR3 protein: CASSYFGTGGHNEQFF
CDR3 DNA: TGTGCCAGCAGTTACTTCGGGACAGGGGGCCACAATGAGCAGTTCTTC

clone size: few
V gene: TRBV20-1
J gene: TRBJ2-1
D gene: TRBD2
CDR3 protein: CSAQGLAAYNEQFF
CDR3 DNA: TGCAGTGCTCAGGGACTAGCGGCCTACAATGAGCAGTTCTTC

clone size: few
V gene: TRBV5-1
J gene: TRBJ2-7
D gene: -
CDR3 protein: CASSLLDSSYEQYF
CDR3 DNA: TGCGCCAGCAGCTTGCTCGACAGCTCCTACGAGCAGTACTTC

clone size: -
V gene: TRBV2
J gene: TRBJ2-7
D gene: TRBD1
CDR3 protein: CASSEYTAAQTGPFYEQYF
CDR3 DNA: TGTGCCAGCAGTGAATACACCGCGGCGCAGACAGGGCCCTTCTACGAGCAGTACTTC

clone size: few
V gene: TRBV20-1
J gene: TRBJ2-5
D gene: -
CDR3 protein: CSAATASSQQYF
CDR3 DNA: TGCAGTGCTGCGACAGCCAGCTCCCAGCAGTACTTC

clone size: few
V gene: TRBV2
J gene: TRBJ2-5
D gene: -
CDR3 protein: CASGLDGVQETQYF
CDR3 DNA: TGTGCCAGCGGTTTGGATGGGGTTCAAGAGACCCAGTACTTC

clone size: -
V gene: TRBV12-5
J gene: TRBJ2-7
D gene: -
CDR3 protein: CASGLVPHSYEQYF
CDR3 DNA: TGTGCTAGTGGTTTGGTACCCCATTCCTACGAGCAGTACTTC

clone size: few
V gene: TRBV29-1
J gene: TRBJ2-5
D gene: TRBD1
CDR3 protein: CSVERTGGRETQYF
CDR3 DNA: TGCAGCGTGGAAAGGACAGGGGGCAGGGAGACCCAGTACTTC

clone size: few
V gene: TRBV5-1
J gene: TRBJ1-1
D gene: -
CDR3 protein: CASSLASQRNTEAFF
CDR3 DNA: TGCGCCAGCAGCTTGGCATCACAGAGGAACACTGAAGCTTTCTTT

clone size: once
V gene: TRBV24-1
J gene: TRBJ2-1
D gene: -
CDR3 protein: CATSGRLDYNEQFF
CDR3 DNA: TGTGCCACCAGTGGACGCCTAGACTACAATGAGCAGTTCTTC

clone size: few
V gene: TRBV4-2
J gene: TRBJ2-3
D gene: -
CDR3 protein: CASSQLEVTDTQYF
CDR3 DNA: TGTGCCAGCAGCCAATTGGAAGTTACAGATACGCAGTATTTT

clone size: few
V gene: TRBV20-1
J gene: TRBJ2-7
D gene: TRBD2
CDR3 protein: CSADGTSGSYEQYF
CDR3 DNA: TGCAGTGCGGACGGGACTAGCGGGTCCTACGAGCAGTACTTC

clone size: many
V gene: TRBV2
J gene: TRBJ2-7
D gene: TRBD2
CDR3 protein: CASSWTSGSYEQYF
CDR3 DNA: TGTGCCAGCAGCTGGACTAGCGGGAGTTACGAGCAGTACTTC

clone size: few
V gene: TRBV10-3
J gene: TRBJ2-4
D gene: -
CDR3 protein: CAISPGPGEAKNIQYF
CDR3 DNA: TGTGCCATCAGTCCCGGCCCGGGGGAGGCCAAAAACATTCAGTACTTC

clone size: -
V gene: TRBV29-1
J gene: TRBJ2-3
D gene: -
CDR3 protein: CSGLAGGTDTQYF
CDR3 DNA: TGCAGCGGGCTCGCAGGGGGCACAGATACGCAGTATTTT

clone size: -
V gene: TRBV12-3/TRBV12-4
J gene: TRBJ2-3
D gene: -
CDR3 protein: CASSLGQMADTQYF
CDR3 DNA: TGTGCCAGCAGTTTAGGCCAGATGGCCGATACGCAGTATTTT

clone size: -
V gene: TRBV5-1
J gene: TRBJ1-2
D gene: -
CDR3 protein: CASSAGDKIGYTF
CDR3 DNA: TGCGCCAGCAGCGCCGGCGACAAGATTGGCTACACCTTC

clone size: few
V gene: TRBV28
J gene: TRBJ2-5
D gene: TRBD2
CDR3 protein: CASSLVGGTYQETQYF
CDR3 DNA: TGTGCCAGCAGTTTGGTGGGAGGGACGTACCAAGAGACCCAGTACTTC

clone size: few
V gene: TRBV5-1
J gene: TRBJ2-3
D gene: -
CDR3 protein: CASSLPSRTDTQYF
CDR3 DNA: TGCGCCAGCAGCTTGCCCTCCCGCACAGATACGCAGTATTTT